This T cell receptor (beta chain) was captured in a study of OX40 agonist ivuxolimab in advanced cancers. Study summary: Intravenous ivuxolimab was administered to patients every 2 weeks at 0.01 to 10 mg/kg.

Study outcomes and limitations: At doses 0.1 to 3.0 mg/kg, CD4+ and CD8+ clones expanded. Low levels of normalized T-cell clonal expansion also appeared in some nonresponders.

Repertoires were generated with immunoSEQ multiplex PCR, while TCRdb's copy carries only in-frame clones and drops some. This table has about 51,000 clones, around 82% appearing once. The V gene lost 1 base and the J gene lost 5 bases, with 8 bases spanning the gap. This CDR3 has 13 residues. The germline gives CDR1 SNHLY, CDR2 FYNNEI. As concerns this clone: Its antigen is undetermined.

The receptor was isolated from an adult with an advanced solid tumor such as melanoma, head and neck, liver or kidney cancer. The V gene is TRBV2, the J gene TRBJ2-5, with D tentatively TRBD1 (6 bases). The material sequenced was CD4+ or CD8+ T cells sorted from blood, taken in a trial of the OX40 agonist ivuxolimab. The CDR3 coding sequence is TGTGCCAGCAGTGAAGTGAGGGGGGAGACCCAGTACTTC. Amino acid sequence: CASSEVRGETQYF.